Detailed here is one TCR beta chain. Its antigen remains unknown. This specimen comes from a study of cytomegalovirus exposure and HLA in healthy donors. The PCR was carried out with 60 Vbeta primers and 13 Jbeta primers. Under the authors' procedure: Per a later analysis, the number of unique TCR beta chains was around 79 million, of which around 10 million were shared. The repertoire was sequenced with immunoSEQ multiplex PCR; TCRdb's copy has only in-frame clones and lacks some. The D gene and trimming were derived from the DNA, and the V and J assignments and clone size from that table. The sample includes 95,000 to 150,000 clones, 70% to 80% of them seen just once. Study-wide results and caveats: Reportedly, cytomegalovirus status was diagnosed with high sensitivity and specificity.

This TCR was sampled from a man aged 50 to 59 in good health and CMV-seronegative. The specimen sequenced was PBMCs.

The CDR3 sequence: CASSLQGTGNEQFF. In DNA form, the CDR3 reads TGTGCCAGCAGCTTACAAGGGACAGGTAATGAGCAGTTCTTC. The gene calls are TRBV7-9 and TRBJ2-1; 8 nucleotides match TRBD1. CDR3 size: 14 residues. CDR1 is SEHNR, CDR2 FQNEAQ, per germline (reference sequence). Losses at the gene ends were 2 bases for V and 7 bases for J; bases not matched to a gene: 4.